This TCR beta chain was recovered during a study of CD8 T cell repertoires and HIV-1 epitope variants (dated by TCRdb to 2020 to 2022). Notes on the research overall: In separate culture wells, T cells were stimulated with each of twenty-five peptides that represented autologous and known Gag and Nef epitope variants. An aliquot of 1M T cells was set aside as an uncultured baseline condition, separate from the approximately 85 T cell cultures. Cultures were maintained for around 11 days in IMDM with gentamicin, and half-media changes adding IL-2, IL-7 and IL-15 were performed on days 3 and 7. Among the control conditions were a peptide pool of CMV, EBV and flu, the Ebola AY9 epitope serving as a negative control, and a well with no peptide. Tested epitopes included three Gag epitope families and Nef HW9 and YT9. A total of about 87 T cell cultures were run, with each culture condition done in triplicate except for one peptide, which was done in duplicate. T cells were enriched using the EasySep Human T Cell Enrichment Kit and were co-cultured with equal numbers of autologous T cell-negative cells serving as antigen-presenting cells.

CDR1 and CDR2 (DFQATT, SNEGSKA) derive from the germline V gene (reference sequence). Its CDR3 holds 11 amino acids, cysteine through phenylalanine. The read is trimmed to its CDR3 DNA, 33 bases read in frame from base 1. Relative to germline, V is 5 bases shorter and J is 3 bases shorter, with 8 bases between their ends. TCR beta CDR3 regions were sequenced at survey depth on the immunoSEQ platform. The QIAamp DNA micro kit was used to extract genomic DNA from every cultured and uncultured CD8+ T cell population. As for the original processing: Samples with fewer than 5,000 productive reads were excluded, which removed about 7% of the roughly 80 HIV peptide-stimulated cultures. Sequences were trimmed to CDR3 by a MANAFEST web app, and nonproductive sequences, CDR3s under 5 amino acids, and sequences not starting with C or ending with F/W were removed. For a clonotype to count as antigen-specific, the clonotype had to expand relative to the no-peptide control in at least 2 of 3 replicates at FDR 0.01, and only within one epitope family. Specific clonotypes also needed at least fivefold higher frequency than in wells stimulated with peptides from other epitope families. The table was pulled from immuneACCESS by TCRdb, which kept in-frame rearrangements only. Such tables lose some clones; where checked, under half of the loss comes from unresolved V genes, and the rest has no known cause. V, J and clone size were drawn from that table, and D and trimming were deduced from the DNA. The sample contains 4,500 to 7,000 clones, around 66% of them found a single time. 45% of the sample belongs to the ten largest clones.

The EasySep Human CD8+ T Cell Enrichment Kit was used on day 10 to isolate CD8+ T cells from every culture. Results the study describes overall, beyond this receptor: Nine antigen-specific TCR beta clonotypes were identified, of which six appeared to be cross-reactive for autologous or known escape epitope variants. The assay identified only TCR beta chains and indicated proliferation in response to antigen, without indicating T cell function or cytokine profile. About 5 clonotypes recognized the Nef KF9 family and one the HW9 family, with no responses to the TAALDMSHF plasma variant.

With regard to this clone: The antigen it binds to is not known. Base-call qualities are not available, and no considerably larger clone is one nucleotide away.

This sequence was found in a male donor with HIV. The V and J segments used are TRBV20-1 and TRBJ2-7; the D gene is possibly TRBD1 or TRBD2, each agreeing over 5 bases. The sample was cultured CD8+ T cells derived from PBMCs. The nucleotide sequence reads TGCAGTGCTCAGGGAGACTACGAGCAGTACTTC. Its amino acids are CSAQGDYEQYF.